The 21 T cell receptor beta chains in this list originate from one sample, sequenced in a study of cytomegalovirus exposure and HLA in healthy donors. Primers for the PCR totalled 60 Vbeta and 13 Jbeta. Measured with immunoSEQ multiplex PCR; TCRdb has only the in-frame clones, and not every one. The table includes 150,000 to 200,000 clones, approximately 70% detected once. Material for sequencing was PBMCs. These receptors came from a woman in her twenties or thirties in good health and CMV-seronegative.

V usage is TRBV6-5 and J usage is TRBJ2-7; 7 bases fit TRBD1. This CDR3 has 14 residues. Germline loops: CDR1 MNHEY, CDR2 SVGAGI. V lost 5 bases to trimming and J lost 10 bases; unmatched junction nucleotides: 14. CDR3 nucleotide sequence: TGTGCCAGCAGTGCCACCCGGGGACAGCTTCAACAGTACTTC. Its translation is CASSATRGQLQQYF.

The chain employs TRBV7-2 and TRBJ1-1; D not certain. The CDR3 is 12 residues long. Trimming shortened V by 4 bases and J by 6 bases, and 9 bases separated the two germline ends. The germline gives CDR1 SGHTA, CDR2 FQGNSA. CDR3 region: CASSYRSAEAFF. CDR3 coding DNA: TGTGCCAGCAGCTACCGGAGCGCTGAAGCTTTCTTT.

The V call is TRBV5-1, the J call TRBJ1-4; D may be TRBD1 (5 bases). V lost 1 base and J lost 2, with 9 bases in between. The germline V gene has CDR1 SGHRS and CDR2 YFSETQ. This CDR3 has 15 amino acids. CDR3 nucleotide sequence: TGCGCCAGCAGCTTGACAGGTATCACTAATGAAAAACTGTTTTTT. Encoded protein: CASSLTGITNEKLFF.

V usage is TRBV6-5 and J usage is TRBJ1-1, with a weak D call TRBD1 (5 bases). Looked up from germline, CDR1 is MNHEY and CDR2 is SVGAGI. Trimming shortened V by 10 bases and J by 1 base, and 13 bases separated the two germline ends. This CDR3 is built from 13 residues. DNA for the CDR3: TGTGCCATCCGAGGCGGGGCGAACACTGAAGCTTTCTTT. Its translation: CAIRGGANTEAFF.

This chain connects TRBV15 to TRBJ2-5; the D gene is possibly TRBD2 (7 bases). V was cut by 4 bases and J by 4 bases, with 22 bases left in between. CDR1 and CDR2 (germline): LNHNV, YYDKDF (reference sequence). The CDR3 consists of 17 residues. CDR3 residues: CATSMSFGGGMRETQYF. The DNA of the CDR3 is TGTGCCACCAGCATGAGCTTTGGGGGGGGCATGAGAGAGACCCAGTACTTC.

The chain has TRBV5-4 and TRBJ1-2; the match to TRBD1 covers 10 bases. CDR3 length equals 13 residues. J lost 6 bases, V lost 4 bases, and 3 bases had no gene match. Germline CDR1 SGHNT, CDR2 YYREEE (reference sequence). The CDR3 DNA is TGTGCCAGCAGCCTAGGACAGGGGGATGGCTACACCTTC. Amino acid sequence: CASSLGQGDGYTF.

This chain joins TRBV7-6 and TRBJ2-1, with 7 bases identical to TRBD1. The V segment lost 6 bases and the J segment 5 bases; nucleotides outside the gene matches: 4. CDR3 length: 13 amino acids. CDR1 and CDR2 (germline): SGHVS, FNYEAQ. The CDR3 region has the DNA TGTGCCAGCAGACAGGGGTCCCACAATGAGCAGTTCTTC. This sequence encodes CASRQGSHNEQFF.

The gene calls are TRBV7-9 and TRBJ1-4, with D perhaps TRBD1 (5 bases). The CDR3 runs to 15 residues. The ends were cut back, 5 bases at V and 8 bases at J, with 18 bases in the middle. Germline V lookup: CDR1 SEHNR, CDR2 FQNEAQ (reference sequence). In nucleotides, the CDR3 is TGTGCCAGCAGCCCCTCGGGGGAGGCTTTAGAAAAACTGTTTTTT. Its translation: CASSPSGEALEKLFF.

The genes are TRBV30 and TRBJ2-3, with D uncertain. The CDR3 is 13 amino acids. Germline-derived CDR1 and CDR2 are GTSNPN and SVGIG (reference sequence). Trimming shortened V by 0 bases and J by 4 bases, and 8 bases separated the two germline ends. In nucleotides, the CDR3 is TGTGCCTGGAGTGTCCGAGGAGCAGATACGCAGTATTTT. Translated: CAWSVRGADTQYF. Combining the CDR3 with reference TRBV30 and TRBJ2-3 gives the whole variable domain SQTIHQWPATLVQPVGSPLSLECTVEGTSNPNLYWYRQAAGRGLQLLFYSVGIGQISSEVPQNLSASRPQDRQFILSSKKLLLSDSGFYLCAWSVRGADTQYFGPGTRLTVL.

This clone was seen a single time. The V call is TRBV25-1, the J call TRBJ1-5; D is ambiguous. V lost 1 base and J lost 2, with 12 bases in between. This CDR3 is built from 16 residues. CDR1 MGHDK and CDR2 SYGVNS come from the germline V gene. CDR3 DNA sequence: TGTGCCAGCAGTGAATTAGGAGAGGGAGGCAATCAGCCCCAGCATTTT. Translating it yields CASSELGEGGNQPQHF.

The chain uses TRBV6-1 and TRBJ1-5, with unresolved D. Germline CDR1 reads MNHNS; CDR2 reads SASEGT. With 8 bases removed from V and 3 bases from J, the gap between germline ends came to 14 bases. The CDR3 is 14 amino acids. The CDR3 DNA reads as TGTGCCAGCCGCTGGAGTCAGCACAATCAGCCCCAGCATTTT. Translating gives CASRWSQHNQPQHF.

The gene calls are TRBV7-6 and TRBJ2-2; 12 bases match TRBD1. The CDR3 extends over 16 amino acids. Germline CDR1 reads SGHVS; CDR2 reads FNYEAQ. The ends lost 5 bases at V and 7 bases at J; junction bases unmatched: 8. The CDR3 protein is CASSPGQGALGGELFF. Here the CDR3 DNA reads TGTGCCAGCAGCCCGGGACAGGGGGCGCTCGGCGGGGAGCTGTTTTTT.

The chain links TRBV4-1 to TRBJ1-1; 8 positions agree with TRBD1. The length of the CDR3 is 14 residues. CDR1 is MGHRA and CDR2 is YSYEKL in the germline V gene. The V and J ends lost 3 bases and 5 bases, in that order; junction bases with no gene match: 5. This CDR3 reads CASSHTGGRTEAFF. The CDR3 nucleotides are TGCGCCAGCAGCCACACAGGGGGGCGGACTGAAGCTTTCTTT.

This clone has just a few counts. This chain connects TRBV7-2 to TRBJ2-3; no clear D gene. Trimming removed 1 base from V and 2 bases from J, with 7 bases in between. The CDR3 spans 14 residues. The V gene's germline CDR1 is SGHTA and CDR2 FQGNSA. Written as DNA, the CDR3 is TGTGCCAGCAGCTTAGGTAGCTTCACAGATACGCAGTATTTT. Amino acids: CASSLGSFTDTQYF. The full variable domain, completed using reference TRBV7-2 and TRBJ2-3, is GAGVSQSPSNKVTEKGKDVELRCDPISGHTALYWYRQSLGQGLEFLIYFQGNSAPDKSGLPSDRFSAERTGGSVSTLTIQRTQQEDSAVYLCASSLGSFTDTQYFGPGTRLTVL.

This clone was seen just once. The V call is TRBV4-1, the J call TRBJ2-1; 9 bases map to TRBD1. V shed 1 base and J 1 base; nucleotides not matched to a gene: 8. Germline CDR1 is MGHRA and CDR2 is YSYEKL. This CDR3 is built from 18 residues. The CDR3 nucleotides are TGCGCCAGCAGCCAAGGCTACACCGGGACAGGGTCCTACAATGAGCAGTTCTTC. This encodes CASSQGYTGTGSYNEQFF.

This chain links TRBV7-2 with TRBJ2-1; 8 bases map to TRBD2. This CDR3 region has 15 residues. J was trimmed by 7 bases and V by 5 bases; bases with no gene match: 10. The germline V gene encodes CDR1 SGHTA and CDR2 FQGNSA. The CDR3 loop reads CASSTAGLGANEQFF. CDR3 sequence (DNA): TGTGCCAGCAGCACAGCGGGACTAGGGGCGAATGAGCAGTTCTTC.

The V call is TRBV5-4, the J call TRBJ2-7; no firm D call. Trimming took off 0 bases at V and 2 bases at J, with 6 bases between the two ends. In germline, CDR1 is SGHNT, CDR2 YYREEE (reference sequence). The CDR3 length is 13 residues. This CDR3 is CASSLATAYEQYF. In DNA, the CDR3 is TGTGCCAGCAGCTTGGCGACTGCCTACGAGCAGTACTTC.

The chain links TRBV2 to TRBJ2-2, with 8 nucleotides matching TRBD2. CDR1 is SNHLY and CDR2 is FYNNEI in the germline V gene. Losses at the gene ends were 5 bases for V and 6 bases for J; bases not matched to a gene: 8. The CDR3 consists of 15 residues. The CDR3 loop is CASSYLLAGAGELFF. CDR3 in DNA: TGTGCCAGCAGTTATCTCCTAGCGGGCGCCGGGGAGCTGTTTTTT.

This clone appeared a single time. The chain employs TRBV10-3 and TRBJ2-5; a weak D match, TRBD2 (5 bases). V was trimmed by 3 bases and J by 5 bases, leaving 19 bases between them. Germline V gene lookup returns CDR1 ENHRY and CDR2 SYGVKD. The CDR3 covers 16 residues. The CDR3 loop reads CAISDSTIASRETQYF. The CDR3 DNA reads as TGTGCCATCAGTGATTCCACAATAGCGTCAAGGGAGACCCAGTACTTC.

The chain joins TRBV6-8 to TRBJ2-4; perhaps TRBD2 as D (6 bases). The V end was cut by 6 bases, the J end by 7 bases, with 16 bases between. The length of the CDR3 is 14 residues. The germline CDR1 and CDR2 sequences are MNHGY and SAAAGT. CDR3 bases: TGTGCCAGCAGCCCAGGACTATCACGGAACATTCAGTACTTC. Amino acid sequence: CASSPGLSRNIQYF.

The CDR3 here is CASSLVDRLSSYNSPLHF. The CDR3 coding sequence is TGCGCCAGCAGCTTGGTGGACAGGTTAAGCTCCTATAATTCACCCCTCCACTTT. The V and J genes are TRBV5-1 and TRBJ1-6; 7 positions agree with TRBD1. Germline lookup yields CDR1 SGHRS and CDR2 YFSETQ. Trimming at V came to 0 bases and at J to 0 bases, leaving 6 bases not matched to a gene. There are 18 residues in the CDR3.